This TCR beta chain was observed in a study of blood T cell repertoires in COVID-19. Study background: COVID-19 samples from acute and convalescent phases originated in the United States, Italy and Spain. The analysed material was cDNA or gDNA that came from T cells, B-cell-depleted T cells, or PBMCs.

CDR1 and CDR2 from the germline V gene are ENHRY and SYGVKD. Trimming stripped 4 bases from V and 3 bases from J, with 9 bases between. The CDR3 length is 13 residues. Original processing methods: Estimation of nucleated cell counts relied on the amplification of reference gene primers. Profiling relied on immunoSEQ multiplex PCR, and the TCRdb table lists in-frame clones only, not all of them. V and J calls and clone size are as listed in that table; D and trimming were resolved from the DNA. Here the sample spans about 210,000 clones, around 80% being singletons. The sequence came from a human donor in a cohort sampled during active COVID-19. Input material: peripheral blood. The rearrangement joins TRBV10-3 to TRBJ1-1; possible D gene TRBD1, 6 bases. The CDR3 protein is CAISGRGDTEAFF. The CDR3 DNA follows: TGTGCCATCAGTGGCAGGGGCGACACTGAAGCTTTCTTT.